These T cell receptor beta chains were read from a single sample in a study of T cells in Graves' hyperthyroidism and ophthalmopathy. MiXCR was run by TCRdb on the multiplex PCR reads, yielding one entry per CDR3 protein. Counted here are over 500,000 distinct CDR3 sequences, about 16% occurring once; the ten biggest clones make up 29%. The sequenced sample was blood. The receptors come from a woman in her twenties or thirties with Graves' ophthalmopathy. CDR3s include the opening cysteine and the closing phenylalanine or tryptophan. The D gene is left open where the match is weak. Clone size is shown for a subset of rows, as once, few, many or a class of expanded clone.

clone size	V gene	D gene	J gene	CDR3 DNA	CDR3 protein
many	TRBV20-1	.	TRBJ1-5	TGCAGTGCCAGTAGGGGCAGAAACAATCAGCCCCAGCATTTT	CSASRGRNNQPQHF
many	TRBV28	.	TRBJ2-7	TGTGCCAGCAGTTTAGGCCAGAAACTACTCTCCTACGAGCAGTACTTC	CASSLGQKLLSYEQYF
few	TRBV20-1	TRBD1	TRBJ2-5	TGCAGGGGGACCCAGGCCGGGACAGATAACCAAGAGACCCAGTACTTC	CRGTQAGTDNQETQYF
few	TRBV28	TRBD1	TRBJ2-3	TGTGCCAGCAGCCCCCCCCAGGGGGCGTCAGATACGCAGTATTTT	CASSPPQGASDTQYF
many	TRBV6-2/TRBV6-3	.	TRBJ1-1	TGTGCCAGCAGTCTCACCCCGACAGATTCGAACACTGAAGCTTTCTTT	CASSLTPTDSNTEAFF
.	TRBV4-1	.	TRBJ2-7	TGCGCCAGCAGCCAAGAACGGGAGCACTCCTACGAGCAGTACTTC	CASSQEREHSYEQYF
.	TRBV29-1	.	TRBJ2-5	TGCAGCGTTGTTTCTGGTCAAGAGACCCAGTACTTC	CSVVSGQETQYF
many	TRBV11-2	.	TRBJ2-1	TGTGCCAGCAGCCGAGGGCTAGATTTTGGAAATGAGCAGTTCTTC	CASSRGLDFGNEQFF
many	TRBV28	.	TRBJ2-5	TGTGCCAGCAGTACTTCATGGGAGACCCAGTACTTC	CASSTSWETQYF
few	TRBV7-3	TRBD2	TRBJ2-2	TGTGCCAGCAGCTTACGACTAGCCCCACCCGGGGAGCTGTTTTTT	CASSLRLAPPGELFF
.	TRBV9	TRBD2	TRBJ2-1	TGTGCCAGCAGCGCAAGCGGGACCCCCAACTGGAATGAGCAGTTCTTC	CASSASGTPNWNEQFF
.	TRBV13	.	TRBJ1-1	TGTGCCAGCAGCTTAGGGTACACGGACACTGAAGCTTTCTTT	CASSLGYTDTEAFF
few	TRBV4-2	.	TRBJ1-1	TGTGCCAGCAGCCCGATTAACACGAACACTGAAGCTTTCTTT	CASSPINTNTEAFF
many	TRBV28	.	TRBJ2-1	TGTGCCAGCGAACAGGGCTCCTACAATGAGCAGTTCTTC	CASEQGSYNEQFF
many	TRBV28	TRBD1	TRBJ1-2	TGTGCCAGCAGTTTCGGGGACAGGCTCCACTATGGCTACACCTTC	CASSFGDRLHYGYTF
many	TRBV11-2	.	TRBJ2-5	TGTGCCAGCAGCTTAGTTGGGGAATATGGGACCCAGTACTTC	CASSLVGEYGTQYF
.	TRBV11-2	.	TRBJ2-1	TGTGCCAGCAGCTTATGGGGGGAGGAGCAGTTCTTC	CASSLWGEEQFF
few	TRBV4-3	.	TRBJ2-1	TGCGCCAGCAGCCAAGACGCCTACAATGAGCAGTTCTTC	CASSQDAYNEQFF
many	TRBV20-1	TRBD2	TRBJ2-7	TGCAGTGCTAGGCGGGAGGGATACTACGAGCAGTACTTC	CSARREGYYEQYF
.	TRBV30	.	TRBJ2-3	TGTGCCTGGAGTGTACAGCAGCGGCGTAGCACAGATACGCAGTATTTT	CAWSVQQRRSTDTQYF
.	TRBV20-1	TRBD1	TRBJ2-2	TGCAGTGCTCTTGACAGGGGGCTAGGGAACACCGGGGAGCTGTTTTTT	CSALDRGLGNTGELFF
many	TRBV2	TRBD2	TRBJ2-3	TGTGCCAGCAGTGGAGCGGGACCCTCGGAGGCAGATACGCAGTATTTT	CASSGAGPSEADTQYF
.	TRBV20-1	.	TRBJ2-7	TGCAGTGCTAGAGATCGTGTAGGGAGCGACTACGAGCAGTACTTC	CSARDRVGSDYEQYF
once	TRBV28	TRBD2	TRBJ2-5	TGTGCCAGCAGTATGCTAGCGGGAGGTGGAGAGACCCAGTACTTC	CASSMLAGGGETQYF
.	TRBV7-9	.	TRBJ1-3	TGTGCCAGCAGCTTACGGGAGCAGGGAGGAGGAAACACCATATATTTT	CASSLREQGGGNTIYF
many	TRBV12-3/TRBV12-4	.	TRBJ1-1	TGTGCCAGCGACTTTTATTTTGGGTTTGCCACTGAAGCTTTCTTT	CASDFYFGFATEAFF
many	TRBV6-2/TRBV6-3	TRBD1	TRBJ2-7	TGTGCCAGCACTAACATTGCCCCCTTGGGACAGAGCTCCTACGAGCAGTACTTC	CASTNIAPLGQSSYEQYF
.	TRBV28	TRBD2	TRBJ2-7	TGTGCCAGCAGTTTAGGCGGGAGCAAAAACGAGCAGTACTTC	CASSLGGSKNEQYF
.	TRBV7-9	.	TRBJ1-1	TGTGCCAGCGGCCATGGTGGTGAAGCTTTCTTT	CASGHGGEAFF
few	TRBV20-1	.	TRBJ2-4	TGCAGTGCTAGCCCCTTTCAGAGGACCGTAGCCAAAAACATTCAGTACTTC	CSASPFQRTVAKNIQYF
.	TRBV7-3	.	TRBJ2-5	TGTGCCAGCAGCTTACGCCGGGGCGGTCAAGAGACCCAGTACTTC	CASSLRRGGQETQYF
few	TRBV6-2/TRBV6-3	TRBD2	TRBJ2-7	TGTGCCAGCAGTCCTAGCGGGAGCCTAAGGAAAAGCTACGAGCAGTACTTC	CASSPSGSLRKSYEQYF
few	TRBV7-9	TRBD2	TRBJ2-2	TGTGCCAGCAGCTCCGGGCGGGGGGCGAACACCGGGGAGCTGTTTTTT	CASSSGRGANTGELFF
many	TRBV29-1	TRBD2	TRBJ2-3	TGCAGCGTTGAAGACACGGGAGGAACAGATACGCAGTATTTT	CSVEDTGGTDTQYF
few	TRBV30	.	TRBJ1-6	TGTGCCTGGAGTGTACTCGGGGTGGAACCCCTCCACTTT	CAWSVLGVEPLHF
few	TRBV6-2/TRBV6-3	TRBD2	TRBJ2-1	TGTGCCAGCAGTCCCCCCGGTAGCGGGAGAGGTGAGCAGTTCTTC	CASSPPGSGRGEQFF
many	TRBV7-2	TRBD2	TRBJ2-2	TGTGCCAGCAGCCCGGAAACGGGACTAGCGGGAGTTGGCACCGGGGAGCTGTTTTTT	CASSPETGLAGVGTGELFF
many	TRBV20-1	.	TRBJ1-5	TGCAGTGCTAGAGAGAAAAATCAGCCCCAGCATTTT	CSAREKNQPQHF
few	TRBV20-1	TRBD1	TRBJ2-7	TGCAGTGCTAGAGACCCTCGGACAGGGGGCTCCTACGAGCAGTACTTC	CSARDPRTGGSYEQYF
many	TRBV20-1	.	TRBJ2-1	TGCAGTGCTAGAGTCCAAAACTACAATGAGCAGTTCTTC	CSARVQNYNEQFF
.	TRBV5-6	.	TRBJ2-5	TGTGCCAGCAGCTTGGGGACAGTCGAGACCCAGTACTTC	CASSLGTVETQYF
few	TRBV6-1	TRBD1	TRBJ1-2	TGTGCCAGCGTTCCCTGGACAGGGAACTATGGCTACACCTTC	CASVPWTGNYGYTF